A selection of T cell receptor beta chains follows, all from one sample in a study of blood T cell repertoires in COVID-19. The method was immunoSEQ multiplex PCR; TCRdb's version includes in-frame clones alone and lacks a portion of them. The table has more than 300,000 clones, around 91% seen once. The sequenced sample was peripheral blood. The receptors here all came from a woman aged 18-29 years who had recovered from COVID-19. Both conserved end residues are part of each CDR3. D genes are given only for firm matches. Expanded clones get a size class; other rows say once, few or many, or leave the size out.

>NA|TRBV19|TRBJ2-3|TRBD2
TGTGCCAGTAGCCCTAGCGGGAGCACAGATACGCAGTATTTT
CASSPSGSTDTQYF
>once|TRBV4-1|TRBJ2-3|TRBD1
TGCGCCAGCAGCCTACTGACAGGGGATTCAGATACGCAGTATTTT
CASSLLTGDSDTQYF
>NA|TRBV6-2/TRBV6-3|TRBJ2-1|TRBD2
TGTGCCAGCAGTCACCCGGGACTAGTTATTAATGAGCAGTTCTTC
CASSHPGLVINEQFF
>NA|TRBV2|TRBJ1-5|NA
TGTGCCAGCAGTGGAGGGAATCGGAATCAGCCCCAGCATTTT
CASSGGNRNQPQHF
>few|TRBV19|TRBJ2-1|NA
TGTGCCAGTAGCCCCCTAGCAGAGAATGAGCAGTTCTTC
CASSPLAENEQFF
>NA|TRBV24-1|TRBJ2-2|NA
TGTGCCACCAGTGACCCTTCGGACTTCCCGGGGGAGCTGTTTTTT
CATSDPSDFPGELFF
>once|TRBV28|TRBJ2-2|TRBD1
TGTGCCAGCAGAAGGGGGCTTTCGGCCGGGGAGCTGTTTTTT
CASRRGLSAGELFF
>NA|TRBV5-8|TRBJ2-1|NA
TGTGCCAGCAGGGATTGGGTAGGTGAGGTTAAATACAATGAGCAGTTCTTC
CASRDWVGEVKYNEQFF
>NA|TRBV6-4|TRBJ2-1|TRBD1
TGTGCCAGCAGTCCGGACAGGGCTTTTGAGCAGTTCTTC
CASSPDRAFEQFF
>NA|TRBV6-5|TRBJ1-4|NA
TGTGCCAGCAGTTACAGCCTTGCAACTAATGAAAAACTGTTTTTT
CASSYSLATNEKLFF
>NA|TRBV27|TRBJ2-2|TRBD2
TGTGCCAGCAGTTTATGGGGGGGGAGCGGCGGGGAGCTGTTTTTT
CASSLWGGSGGELFF
>NA|TRBV5-1|TRBJ1-4|TRBD1
TGCGCCAGCAGCTTAGAGGGGACAGGGGTTGAAAAACTGTTTTTT
CASSLEGTGVEKLFF
>NA|TRBV19|TRBJ2-2|NA
TGTGCCAGTAGCTACAGGAACACCGGGGAGCTGTTTTTT
CASSYRNTGELFF
>NA|TRBV4-3|TRBJ1-1|NA
TGCGCCAGCAGCCAAGATTGGCAGGGTATAACCGTTAGCACTGAAGCTTTCTTT
CASSQDWQGITVSTEAFF
>NA|TRBV10-2|TRBJ2-2|TRBD2
TGCGCCAGCAGTGAGTCGGGACTAGCGGGAGGCGGGGAGCTGTTTTTT
CASSESGLAGGGELFF